These 11 T cell receptor beta chains were all obtained from the same sample, sequenced in a study of shared T cell receptors in the human thymus. Some clones are missing from TCRdb's copy, which holds only in-frame ones; the method was immunoSEQ multiplex PCR. Of 550,000 to 800,000 clones in the sample, approximately 83% were seen once. This same sample was also part of a study on human thymus T cells.

The sequenced sample consisted of thymocytes. The receptors come from a girl in the first two years of life with a congenital heart defect.

The J gene is TRBJ1-4, the V gene TRBV5-6; TRBD1 agrees at 8 bases. This CDR3 spans 15 amino acids. J lost 4 bases, V lost 2 bases, and 4 bases had no gene match. The germline CDR1 and CDR2 sequences are SGHDT and YYEEEE. The chain's CDR3 is CASSLGQGGNEKLFF. As DNA, the CDR3 is TGTGCCAGCAGCTTAGGACAGGGCGGTAATGAAAAACTGTTTTTT.

The chain combines TRBV2 with TRBJ1-2; D gene unclear. V was pared by 9 bases and J by 4 bases, with 21 bases between. The germline CDR1 and CDR2 sequences are SNHLY and FYNNEI. The CDR3 consists of 15 residues. In nucleotides, the CDR3 is TGTGCCAGGGTCCGGGAGTCCCGCAATTTCTATGGCTACACCTTC. It encodes CARVRESRNFYGYTF.

The chain has TRBV29-1 and TRBJ2-7, with D maybe TRBD1 (6 bases). Germline V gene lookup returns CDR1 SQVTM and CDR2 ANQGSEA. The V and J ends lost 4 bases and 5 bases respectively, with 12 bases between them. The CDR3 has 12 amino acids. CDR3 protein: CSVGGLIHEQYF. The DNA for the CDR3 is TGCAGCGTTGGGGGGCTCATCCACGAGCAGTACTTC.

This clone has a single count. The V gene is TRBV5-1, the J gene TRBJ2-5, with 7 nucleotides matching TRBD1. CDR1 and CDR2 (germline): SGHRS, YFSETQ. The V gene end was trimmed by 4 bases and the J gene end by 2 bases; junction bases not matched to a gene: 8. This CDR3 spans 15 amino acids. CDR3: CASSHPGQRQETQYF. CDR3 DNA sequence: TGCGCCAGCAGCCATCCGGGACAGCGACAAGAGACCCAGTACTTC.

This clone has just one count. The chain is built from TRBV5-4 and TRBJ2-2; D is unresolved. From germline, CDR1 is SGHNT and CDR2 YYREEE (reference sequence). V gave up 1 base and J gave up 5 bases, with 9 bases separating them. This CDR3 is 14 amino acids long. CDR3 sequence reads: CASSLSDSTGELFF. The CDR3 nucleotides read TGTGCCAGCAGCTTGTCCGACTCGACCGGGGAGCTGTTTTTT.

J is TRBJ1-5 and V is TRBV28, with a weak D call TRBD1 (6 bases). V was cut by 1 base and J by 5 bases, with 18 bases left in between. The CDR3 contains 17 residues. Germline lookup yields CDR1 MDHEN and CDR2 SYDVKM. The CDR3 reads CASSLYRRQGRHQPQHF. The CDR3 DNA sequence: TGTGCCAGCAGTTTATATCGTCGCCAGGGGCGGCATCAGCCCCAGCATTTT.

This clone turned up a few times. The chain is built from TRBV19 and TRBJ1-2; tentative D call: TRBD1 (6 bases). The CDR3 length is 13 residues. V gave up 10 bases and J gave up 3 bases, with 15 bases separating them. Germline values: CDR1 LNHDA, CDR2 SQIVND (reference sequence). The CDR3 nucleotides read TGTGCCACGCGGGGGACAACCTACTATGGCTACACCTTC. Its protein is CATRGTTYYGYTF. The complete variable domain, with remaining parts taken from reference TRBV19 and TRBJ1-2, reads DGGITQSPKYLFRKEGQNVTLSCEQNLNHDAMYWYRQDPGQGLRLIYYSQIVNDFQKGDIAEGYSVSREKKESFPLTVTSAQKNPTAFYLCATRGTTYYGYTFGSGTRLTVV.

The gene calls are TRBV5-1 and TRBJ2-1; D may be TRBD1 (6 bases). Trimming took off 6 bases at V and 7 bases at J, with 20 bases between the two ends. Per the germline V gene, CDR1 is SGHRS and CDR2 is YFSETQ. This CDR3 spans 15 amino acids. The CDR3 region has the DNA TGCGCCAGCACCCTCGGACCAGGGGACCCAAATGAGCAGTTCTTC. Protein product: CASTLGPGDPNEQFF.

V is TRBV9 and J is TRBJ1-1, with a possible D match to TRBD1 (6 bases). This CDR3 is built from 13 residues. V was clipped by 4 bases and J by 4 bases, with 11 bases between them. Germline V CDR1 and CDR2: SGDLS, YYNGEE. The CDR3 loop reads CASSTSTGTEAFF. CDR3 DNA sequence: TGTGCCAGCAGCACCTCGACAGGCACTGAAGCTTTCTTT.

The V and J genes are TRBV28 and TRBJ1-2; tentatively, D is TRBD1 (5 bases). V was trimmed by 2 bases and J by 8 bases, leaving 27 bases between them. Germline-derived CDR1 and CDR2 are MDHEN and SYDVKM. This CDR3 spans 18 amino acids. The CDR3: CASSLVFPGLSIGAGYTF. CDR3 DNA: TGTGCCAGCAGTTTAGTTTTTCCAGGGTTGTCGATAGGTGCGGGCTACACCTTC.

As regards this clone: In the same sample, other DNA sequences code for this CDR3. This chain links TRBV10-2 with TRBJ1-1; weak D call: TRBD1 (6 bases). From germline, CDR1 is WSHSY and CDR2 SAAADI. V shed 4 bases and J shed 3 bases, with 6 bases lying between them. The CDR3 is made up of 12 amino acids. CDR3 nucleotides: TGCGCCAGCAGTGGGGGGCACACTGAAGCTTTCTTT. It codes for CASSGGHTEAFF.